Listed below are T cell receptor beta chains from one sample, sequenced in a study of cytomegalovirus exposure and HLA in healthy donors. Using immunoSEQ multiplex PCR, the repertoire was profiled, and TCRdb retains in-frame clones only, with some absent. The repertoire consists of some 160,000 clones, with about 72% occurring once and the leading ten covering about 4.1%. Sample: PBMCs. These receptor sequences come from a man in his sixties in good health and CMV-seronegative. Both conserved end residues are part of each CDR3. The order of the fields is V gene, D gene, clone size, J gene, CDR3 DNA, CDR3 protein. The D gene is left open where the match is weak. Some rows have no size entry. The others give once, few or many, or a class for an expanded clone.

TRBV28	NA	NA	TRBJ2-7	TGTGCCAGCAGTTACGATCCACAGGGTTACGAGCAGTACTTC	CASSYDPQGYEQYF
TRBV14	TRBD2	NA	TRBJ2-1	TGTGCCAGCAGCCACAAAGCGGGAGCTGAGCAGTTCTTC	CASSHKAGAEQFF
TRBV27	NA	NA	TRBJ2-2	TGTGCCAGCAGTTTTACCCAGGGTACCGGGGAGCTGTTTTTT	CASSFTQGTGELFF
TRBV6-1	NA	few	TRBJ2-1	TGTGCCAGCACCGGTGCTCGGGGAGCGTTTGAGCAGTTCTTC	CASTGARGAFEQFF
TRBV28	TRBD2	NA	TRBJ2-5	TGTGCCAGCAGTGGGGGGGTCCGGGAGACCCAGTACTTC	CASSGGVRETQYF
TRBV7-2	NA	NA	TRBJ2-3	TGTGCCAGCAGCTTATATAGGGGTGGAGATACGCAGTATTTT	CASSLYRGGDTQYF
TRBV6-5	NA	NA	TRBJ2-5	TGTGCCAGCAGACCTACGGGGGGCCCGGACAGAGAGCAGTACTTC	CASRPTGGPDREQYF
TRBV28	NA	NA	TRBJ2-2	TGTGCCAGCTCAACGACTGCCACCGGGGAGCTGTTTTTT	CASSTTATGELFF
TRBV7-9	TRBD1	once	TRBJ1-4	TGTTCCAGCAGCTTGTTGATAGGACAGGGCAGATCAACTAATGAAAAACTGTTTTTT	CSSSLLIGQGRSTNEKLFF
TRBV7-3	NA	NA	TRBJ2-5	TGTGCCAGCAGCCCTGGGGGGGGCTGGGAGACCCAGTACTTC	CASSPGGGWETQYF
TRBV5-1	TRBD1	NA	TRBJ2-3	TGCGCCAGCGCGGACAGGGGCCTAACCACAGATACGCAGTATTTT	CASADRGLTTDTQYF
TRBV5-4	TRBD2	NA	TRBJ2-7	TGTGCCAGCAGCTTCGGCGGGAGGGCCTCGGGCGAGCAGTACTTC	CASSFGGRASGEQYF
TRBV18	NA	NA	TRBJ1-1	TGTGCCAGCTCACCATGGGTGCAACAGGGAGACACTGAAGCTTTCTTT	CASSPWVQQGDTEAFF
TRBV4-3	TRBD1	NA	TRBJ1-2	TGCGCCAGCAGCCAAGAAGGGCGGGACAGGGGCTATGGCTACACCTTC	CASSQEGRDRGYGYTF
TRBV19	NA	once	TRBJ1-4	TGTGCCAGTAACTCTGACAGATCTGCAACTAATGAAAAACTGTTTTTT	CASNSDRSATNEKLFF
TRBV7-8	TRBD1	NA	TRBJ1-5	TGTGCCAGCAGCTCTCGGAGGACAGGGGGTGACCAGCCCCAGCATTTT	CASSSRRTGGDQPQHF
TRBV7-4	TRBD1	NA	TRBJ1-1	TGTGCCAGCAGCACCAGGGGGCGGTACATGAACACTGAAGCTTTCTTT	CASSTRGRYMNTEAFF
TRBV7-3	TRBD1	NA	TRBJ2-2	TGTGCCAGCAGCTTAAAGGGGGCGGCACTACCGAAGAACACCGGGGAGCTGTTTTTT	CASSLKGAALPKNTGELFF
TRBV15	NA	NA	TRBJ1-2	TGTGCCACCAGCAGAGCAGGCGCTTATGGCTACACCTTC	CATSRAGAYGYTF
TRBV6-5	TRBD1	few	TRBJ1-1	TGTGCCAGCGGACAGGGGGACAACACTGAAGCTTTCTTT	CASGQGDNTEAFF
TRBV14	NA	NA	TRBJ2-2	TGTGCCAGCAGCCTCCTAGTGGGCACCGGGGAGCTGTTTTTT	CASSLLVGTGELFF
TRBV27	NA	few	TRBJ1-1	TGTGCCAGCAGTACTAACAGGGAGCTTCAAGCTTTCTTT	CASSTNRELQAFF
TRBV18	TRBD1	NA	TRBJ1-6	TGTGCCAGCTCACCAGAGACAGGGAGCTCCTATAATTCACCCCTCCACTTT	CASSPETGSSYNSPLHF